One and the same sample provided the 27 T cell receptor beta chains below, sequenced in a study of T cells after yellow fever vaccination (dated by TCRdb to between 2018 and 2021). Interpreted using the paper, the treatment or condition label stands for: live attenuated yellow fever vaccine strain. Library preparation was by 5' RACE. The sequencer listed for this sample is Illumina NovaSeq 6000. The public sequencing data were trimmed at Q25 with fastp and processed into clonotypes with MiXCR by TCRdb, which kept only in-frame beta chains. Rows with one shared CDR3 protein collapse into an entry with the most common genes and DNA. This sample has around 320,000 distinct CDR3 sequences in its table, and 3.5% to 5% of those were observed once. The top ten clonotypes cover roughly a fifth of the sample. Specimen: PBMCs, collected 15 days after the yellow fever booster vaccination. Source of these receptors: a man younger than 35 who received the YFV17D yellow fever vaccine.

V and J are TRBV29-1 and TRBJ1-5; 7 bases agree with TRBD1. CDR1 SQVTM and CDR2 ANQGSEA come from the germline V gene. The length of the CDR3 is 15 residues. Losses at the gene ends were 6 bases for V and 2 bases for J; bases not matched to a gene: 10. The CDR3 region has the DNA TGCAGCGTCTCACAGGGGTTATTAGGCAATCAGCCCCAGCATTTT. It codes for CSVSQGLLGNQPQHF.

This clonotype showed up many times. The CDR3 sequence is CASTLSPSDTQYF. DNA of the CDR3: TGTGCCAGCACCCTATCCCCGTCGGATACGCAGTATTTT. The rearrangement links TRBV7-2 to TRBJ2-3, with D unresolved. Trimming cost V 7 bases and J 6 bases, with 14 bases left between them. Germline V gene lookup returns CDR1 SGHTA and CDR2 FQGNSA. The CDR3 runs 13 residues.

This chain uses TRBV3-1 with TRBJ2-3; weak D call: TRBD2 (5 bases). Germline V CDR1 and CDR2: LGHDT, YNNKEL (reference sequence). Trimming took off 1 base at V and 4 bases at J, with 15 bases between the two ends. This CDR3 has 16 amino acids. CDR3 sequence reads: CASSQGSGVRSDTQYF. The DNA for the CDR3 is TGTGCCAGCAGCCAAGGATCCGGGGTGCGGTCAGATACGCAGTATTTT.

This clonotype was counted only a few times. Here the CDR3 reads CAISESSGMREQYV. Written as DNA, the CDR3 is TGTGCCATCAGTGAGTCTTCGGGGATGAGGGAGCAGTACGTC. The V call is TRBV10-3, the J call TRBJ2-7, with D perhaps matching TRBD2 (5 bases). Germline lookup yields CDR1 ENHRY and CDR2 SYGVKD. Deletions cut 0 bases from V and 7 bases from J, with 13 bases between. The CDR3 has 14 amino acids.

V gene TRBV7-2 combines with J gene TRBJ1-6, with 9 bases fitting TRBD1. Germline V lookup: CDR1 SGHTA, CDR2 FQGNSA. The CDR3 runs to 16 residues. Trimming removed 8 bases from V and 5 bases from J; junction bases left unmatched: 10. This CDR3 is CASLNTGQGNNSPLHF. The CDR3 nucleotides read TGTGCCAGCCTAAATACGGGACAGGGAAATAATTCACCCCTCCACTTT.

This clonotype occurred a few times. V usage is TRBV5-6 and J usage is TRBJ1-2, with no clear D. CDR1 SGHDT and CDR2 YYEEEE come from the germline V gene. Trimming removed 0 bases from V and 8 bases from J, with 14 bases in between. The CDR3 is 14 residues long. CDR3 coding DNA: TGTGCCAGCAGCTTGGTATCCTTAACGGAGGGCTACACCTTC. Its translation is CASSLVSLTEGYTF. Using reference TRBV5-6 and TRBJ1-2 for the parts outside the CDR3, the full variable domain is DAGVTQSPTHLIKTRGQQVTLRCSPKSGHDTVSWYQQALGQGPQFIFQYYEEEERQRGNFPDRFSGHQFPNYSSELNVNALLLGDSALYLCASSLVSLTEGYTFGSGTRLTVV.

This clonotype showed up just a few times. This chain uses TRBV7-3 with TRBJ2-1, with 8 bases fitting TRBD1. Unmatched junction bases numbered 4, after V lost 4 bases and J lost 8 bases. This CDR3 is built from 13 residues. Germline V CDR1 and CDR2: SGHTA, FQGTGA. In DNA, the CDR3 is TGTGCCAGCAGCTCGGACAGGGACGATGAGCAGTTCTTC. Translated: CASSSDRDDEQFF.

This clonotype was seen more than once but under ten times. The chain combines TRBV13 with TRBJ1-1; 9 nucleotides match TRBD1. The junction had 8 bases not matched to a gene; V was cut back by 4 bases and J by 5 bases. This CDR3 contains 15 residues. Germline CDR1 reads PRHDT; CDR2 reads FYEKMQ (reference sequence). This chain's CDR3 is CASSSASGQGTEAFF. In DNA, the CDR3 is TGTGCCAGCAGCTCCGCCTCGGGACAGGGTACTGAAGCTTTCTTT. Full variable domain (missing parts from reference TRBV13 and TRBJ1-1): AAGVIQSPRHLIKEKRETATLKCYPIPRHDTVYWYQQGPGQDPQFLISFYEKMQSDKGSIPDRFSAQQFSDYHSELNMSSLELGDSALYFCASSSASGQGTEAFFGQGTRLTVV.

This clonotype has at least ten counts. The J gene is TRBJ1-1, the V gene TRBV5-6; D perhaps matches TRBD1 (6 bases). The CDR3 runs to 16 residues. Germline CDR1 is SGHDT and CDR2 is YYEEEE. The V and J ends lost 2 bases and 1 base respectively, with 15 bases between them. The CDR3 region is CASSFSWRGKNTEAFF. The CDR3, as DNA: TGTGCCAGCAGCTTTTCCTGGAGGGGGAAGAACACTGAAGCTTTCTTT.

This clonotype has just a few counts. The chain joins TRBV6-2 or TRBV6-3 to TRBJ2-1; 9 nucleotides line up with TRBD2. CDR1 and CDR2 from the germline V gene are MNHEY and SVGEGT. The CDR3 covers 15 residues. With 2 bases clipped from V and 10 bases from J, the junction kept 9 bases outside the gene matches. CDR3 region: CASSYPAGGGGEQFF. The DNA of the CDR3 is TGTGCCAGCAGTTACCCAGCGGGGGGTGGCGGCGAGCAGTTCTTC.

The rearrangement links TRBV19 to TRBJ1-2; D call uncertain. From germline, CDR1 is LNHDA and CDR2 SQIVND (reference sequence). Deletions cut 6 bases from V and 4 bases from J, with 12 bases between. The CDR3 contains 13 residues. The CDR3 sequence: CASRTHSTYGYTF. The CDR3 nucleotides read TGTGCCAGTAGAACCCACTCGACCTATGGCTACACCTTC. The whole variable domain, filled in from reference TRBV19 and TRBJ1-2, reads DGGITQSPKYLFRKEGQNVTLSCEQNLNHDAMYWYRQDPGQGLRLIYYSQIVNDFQKGDIAEGYSVSREKKESFPLTVTSAQKNPTAFYLCASRTHSTYGYTFGSGTRLTVV.

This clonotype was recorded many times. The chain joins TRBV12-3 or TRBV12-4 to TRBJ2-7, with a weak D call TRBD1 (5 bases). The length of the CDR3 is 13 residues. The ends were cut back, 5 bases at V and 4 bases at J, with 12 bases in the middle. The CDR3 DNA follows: TGTGCCAGCAGTACCAACCAGGGATACGAGCAGTACGTC. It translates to CASSTNQGYEQYV.

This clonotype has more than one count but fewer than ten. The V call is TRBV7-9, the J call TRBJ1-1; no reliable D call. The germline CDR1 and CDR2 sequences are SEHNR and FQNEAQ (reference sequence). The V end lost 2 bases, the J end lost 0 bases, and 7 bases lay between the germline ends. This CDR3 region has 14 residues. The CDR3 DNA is TGTGCCAGCAGCTTACCTCTGGTGAACACTGAAGCTTTCTTT. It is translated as CASSLPLVNTEAFF.

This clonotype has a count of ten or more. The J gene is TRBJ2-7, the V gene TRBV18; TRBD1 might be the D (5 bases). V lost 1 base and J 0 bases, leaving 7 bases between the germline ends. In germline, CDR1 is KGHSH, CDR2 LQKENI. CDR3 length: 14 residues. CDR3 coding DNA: TGTGCCAGCTCACCACGGCAGGGCTCCTACGAGCAGTACTTC. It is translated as CASSPRQGSYEQYF.

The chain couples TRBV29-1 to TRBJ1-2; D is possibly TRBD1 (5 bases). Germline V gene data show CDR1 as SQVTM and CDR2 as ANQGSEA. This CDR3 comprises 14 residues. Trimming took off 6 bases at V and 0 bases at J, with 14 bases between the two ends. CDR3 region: CSVGTGLTNYGYTF. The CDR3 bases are TGCAGCGTCGGCACAGGCCTAACTAACTATGGCTACACCTTC.

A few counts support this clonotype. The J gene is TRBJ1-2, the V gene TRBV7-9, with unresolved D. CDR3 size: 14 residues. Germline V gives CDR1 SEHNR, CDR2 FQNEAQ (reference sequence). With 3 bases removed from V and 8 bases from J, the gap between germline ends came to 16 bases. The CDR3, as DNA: TGTGCCAGCAGCTTCCCTCGGCGAGAGGGCGGCTACACCTTC. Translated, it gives CASSFPRREGGYTF.

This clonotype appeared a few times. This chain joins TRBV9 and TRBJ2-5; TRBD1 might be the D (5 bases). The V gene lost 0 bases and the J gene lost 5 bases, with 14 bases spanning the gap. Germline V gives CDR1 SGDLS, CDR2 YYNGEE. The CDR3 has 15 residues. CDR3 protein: CASSVEAGLGETQYF. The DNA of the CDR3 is TGTGCCAGCAGCGTAGAAGCAGGGCTTGGGGAGACCCAGTACTTC.

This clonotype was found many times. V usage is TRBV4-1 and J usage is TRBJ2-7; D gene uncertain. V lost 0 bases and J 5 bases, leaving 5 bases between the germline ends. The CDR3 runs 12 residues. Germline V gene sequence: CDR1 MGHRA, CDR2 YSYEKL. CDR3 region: CASSQDLHEQYF. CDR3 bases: TGCGCCAGCAGCCAAGATCTCCACGAGCAGTACTTC.

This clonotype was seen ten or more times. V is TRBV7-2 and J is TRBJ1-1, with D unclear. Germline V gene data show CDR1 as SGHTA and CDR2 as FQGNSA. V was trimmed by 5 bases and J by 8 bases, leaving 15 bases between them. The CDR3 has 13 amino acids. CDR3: CASSPPRAQEAFF. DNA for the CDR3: TGTGCCAGCAGCCCTCCCCGGGCCCAAGAAGCTTTCTTT.

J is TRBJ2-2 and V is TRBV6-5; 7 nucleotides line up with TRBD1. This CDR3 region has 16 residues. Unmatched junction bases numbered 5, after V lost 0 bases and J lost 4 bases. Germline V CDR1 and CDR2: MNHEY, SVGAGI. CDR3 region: CASSYSMAGGTGELFF. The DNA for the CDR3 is TGTGCCAGCAGTTACTCGATGGCAGGGGGCACCGGGGAGCTGTTTTTT.

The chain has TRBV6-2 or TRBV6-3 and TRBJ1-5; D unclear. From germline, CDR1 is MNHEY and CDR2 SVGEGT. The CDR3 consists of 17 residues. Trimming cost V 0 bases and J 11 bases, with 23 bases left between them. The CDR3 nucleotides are TGTGCCAGCAGTTACTCGTCGAGGGCCGGGATAGTTTCGGCCCAGCATTTT. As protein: CASSYSSRAGIVSAQHF.

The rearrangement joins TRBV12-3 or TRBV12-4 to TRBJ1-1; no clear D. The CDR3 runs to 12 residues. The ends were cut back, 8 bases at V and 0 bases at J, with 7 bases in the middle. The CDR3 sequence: CASGRMNTEAFF. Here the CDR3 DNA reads TGTGCCAGCGGACGGATGAACACTGAAGCTTTCTTT.

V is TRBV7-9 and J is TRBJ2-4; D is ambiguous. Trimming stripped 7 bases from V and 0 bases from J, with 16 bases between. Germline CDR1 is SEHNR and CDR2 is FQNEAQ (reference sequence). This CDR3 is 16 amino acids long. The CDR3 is CASKPRSLLAKNIQYF. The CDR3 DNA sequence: TGTGCCAGCAAACCCCGTTCCTTGCTAGCCAAAAACATTCAGTACTTC. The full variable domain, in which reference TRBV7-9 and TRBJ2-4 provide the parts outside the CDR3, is DTGVSQNPRHKITKRGQNVTFRCDPISEHNRLYWYRQTLGQGPEFLTYFQNEAQLEKSRLLSDRFSAERPKGSFSTLEIQRTEQGDSAMYLCASKPRSLLAKNIQYFGAGTRLSVL.

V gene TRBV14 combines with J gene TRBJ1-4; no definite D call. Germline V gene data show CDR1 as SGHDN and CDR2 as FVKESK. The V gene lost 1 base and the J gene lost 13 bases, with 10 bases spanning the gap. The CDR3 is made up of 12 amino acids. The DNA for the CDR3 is TGTGCCAGCAGCCAAGTTGGAATTGCACTGTTTTTT. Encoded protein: CASSQVGIALFF.

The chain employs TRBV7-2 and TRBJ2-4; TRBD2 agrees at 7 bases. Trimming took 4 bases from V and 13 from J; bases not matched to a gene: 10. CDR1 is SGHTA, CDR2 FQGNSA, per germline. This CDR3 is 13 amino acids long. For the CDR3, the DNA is TGTGCCAGCAGCTCCAGACGAGGACTAGAGCAGTACTTC. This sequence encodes CASSSRRGLEQYF.

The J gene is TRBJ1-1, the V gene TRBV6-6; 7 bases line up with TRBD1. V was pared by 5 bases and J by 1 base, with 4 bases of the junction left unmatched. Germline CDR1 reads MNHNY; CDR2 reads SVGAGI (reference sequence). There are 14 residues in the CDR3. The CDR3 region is CASSRDSSNTEAFF. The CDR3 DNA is TGTGCCAGCAGTCGGGACAGTTCGAACACTGAAGCTTTCTTT.

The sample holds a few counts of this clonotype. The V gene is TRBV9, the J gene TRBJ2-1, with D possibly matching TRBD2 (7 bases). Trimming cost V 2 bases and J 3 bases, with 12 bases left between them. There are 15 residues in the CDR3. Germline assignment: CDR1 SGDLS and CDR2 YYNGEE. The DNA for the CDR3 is TGTGCCAGCAGCGTCCGGGGGGCCGGCTACAATGAGCAGTTCTTC. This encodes CASSVRGAGYNEQFF. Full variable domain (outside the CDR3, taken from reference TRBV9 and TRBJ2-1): DSGVTQTPKHLITATGQRVTLRCSPRSGDLSVYWYQQSLDQGLQFLIQYYNGEERAKGNILERFSAQQFPDLHSELNLSSLELGDSALYFCASSVRGAGYNEQFFGPGTRLTVL.